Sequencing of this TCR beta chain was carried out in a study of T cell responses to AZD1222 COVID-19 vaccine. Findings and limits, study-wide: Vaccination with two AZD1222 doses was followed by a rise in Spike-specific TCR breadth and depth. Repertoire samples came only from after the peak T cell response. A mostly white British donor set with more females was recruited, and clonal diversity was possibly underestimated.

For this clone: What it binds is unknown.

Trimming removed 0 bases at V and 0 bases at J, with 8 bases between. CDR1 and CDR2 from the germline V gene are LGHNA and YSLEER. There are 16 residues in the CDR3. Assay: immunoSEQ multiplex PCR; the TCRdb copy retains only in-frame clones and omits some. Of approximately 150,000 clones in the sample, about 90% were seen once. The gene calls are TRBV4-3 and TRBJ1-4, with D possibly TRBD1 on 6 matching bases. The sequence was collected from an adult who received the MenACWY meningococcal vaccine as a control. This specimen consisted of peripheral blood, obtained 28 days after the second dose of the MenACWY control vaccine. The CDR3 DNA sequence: TGCGCCAGCAGCCAAGAGGGGACACCAACTAATGAAAAACTGTTTTTT. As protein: CASSQEGTPTNEKLFF.